What follows are 15 T cell receptor beta chains derived from one specimen sequenced in a study of PD-1 blockade in classical Hodgkin lymphoma. Here immunoSEQ multiplex PCR was the method, and the copy in TCRdb shows in-frame clones only, minus some. There are 9,100 or so clones in the sample; 87% occur only once, and around 35% lies in the top ten. Specified time point: cycle 4 day 1 (C4D1), after around six weeks of nivolumab. Every patient had relapsed following autologous stem cell transplantation, and cohorts differed in brentuximab vedotin exposure. The specimen comprised peripheral blood mononuclear cells (PBMCs), sampled before the fourth cycle of nivolumab. The receptors come from a human donor with classical Hodgkin lymphoma.

V is TRBV14 and J is TRBJ1-2; no firm D call. The CDR3 loop spans 13 amino acids. Per germline, CDR1 SGHDN and CDR2 FVKESK. Trimming shortened V by 0 bases and J by 5 bases, and 7 bases separated the two germline ends. The CDR3 bases are TGTGCCAGCAGCCAAGATCGGCAGTATGGCTACACCTTC. Translation gives CASSQDRQYGYTF.

V usage is TRBV7-9 and J usage is TRBJ1-2, with 7 bases that match TRBD1. Germline values: CDR1 SEHNR, CDR2 FQNEAQ (reference sequence). The CDR3 runs to 13 residues. Trimming cost V 5 bases and J 8 bases; bases outside gene matches: 8. CDR3: CASSLSRGRGYTF. The CDR3 DNA reads TGTGCCAGCAGCCTTTCTAGGGGGCGCGGCTACACCTTC.

J is TRBJ2-5 and V is TRBV5-6; 11 nucleotides align to TRBD2. The ends lost 2 bases at V and 1 base at J; junction bases unmatched: 4. This CDR3 spans 16 amino acids. Germline V CDR1 and CDR2: SGHDT, YYEEEE. The CDR3 reads CASSFTSGSTQETQYF. CDR3 bases: TGTGCCAGCAGCTTTACTAGCGGGAGTACCCAAGAGACCCAGTACTTC. The variable domain in full, with the rest retrieved from reference TRBV5-6 and TRBJ2-5, is DAGVTQSPTHLIKTRGQQVTLRCSPKSGHDTVSWYQQALGQGPQFIFQYYEEEERQRGNFPDRFSGHQFPNYSSELNVNALLLGDSALYLCASSFTSGSTQETQYFGPGTRLLVL.

CDR3 coding DNA: TGTGCCACCAGCAGGGGAGCGGGAACGGATTCGCATACGCAGTATTTT. The encoded protein is CATSRGAGTDSHTQYF. The chain employs TRBV15 and TRBJ2-3; 7 bases agree with TRBD2. The V gene's germline CDR1 is LNHNV and CDR2 YYDKDF (reference sequence). The V segment lost 3 bases and the J segment 7 bases; nucleotides outside the gene matches: 13. The CDR3 extends over 16 amino acids.

The gene calls are TRBV5-1 and TRBJ2-7; 7 nucleotides agree with TRBD1. V shed 0 bases, J shed 7 bases, and the junction held 7 bases outside the gene matches. Germline V CDR1 and CDR2: SGHRS, YFSETQ. The CDR3 covers 14 residues. This chain's CDR3 is CASSLGQGLGEQYF. For the CDR3, the DNA is TGCGCCAGCAGCTTGGGACAGGGTCTTGGAGAGCAGTACTTC.

The chain uses TRBV6-6 and TRBJ2-7; D might be TRBD1 (6 bases). The V end lost 6 bases, the J end lost 3 bases, and 15 bases lay between the germline ends. The length of the CDR3 is 14 residues. CDR1 is MNHNY and CDR2 is SVGAGI in the germline V gene (reference sequence). CDR3 bases: TGTGCCAGCAGGATACAGGGATCGGTCTACGAGCAGTACTTC. It codes for CASRIQGSVYEQYF.

This chain connects TRBV7-6 to TRBJ2-7; D uncertain. The CDR3 is made up of 13 amino acids. In germline, CDR1 is SGHVS, CDR2 FNYEAQ. Trimming stripped 3 bases from V and 1 base from J, with 7 bases between. Here the CDR3 reads CASSFRVSYEQYF. CDR3 coding DNA: TGTGCCAGCAGCTTCCGGGTTTCCTACGAGCAGTACTTC.

This sequence joins TRBV30 and TRBJ2-1; D gene unclear. V dropped 7 bases and J dropped 4 bases, with 14 bases sitting between them. CDR3 length equals 13 residues. Germline V gene sequence: CDR1 GTSNPN, CDR2 SVGIG (reference sequence). CDR3: CALRMAAYNEQFF. The DNA for the CDR3 is TGTGCCTTAAGGATGGCCGCTTACAATGAGCAGTTCTTC.

The chain combines TRBV20-1 with TRBJ1-3; D is perhaps TRBD1 (5 bases). This CDR3 has 11 amino acids. Germline V lookup: CDR1 DFQATT, CDR2 SNEGSKA (reference sequence). Trimming shortened V by 3 bases and J by 9 bases, and 9 bases separated the two germline ends. The CDR3, as DNA: TGCAGTGCTAGCGAGGGGACCACCATATATTTT. It encodes CSASEGTTIYF.

This chain connects TRBV7-9 to TRBJ2-7; 12 bases are a match to TRBD2. Germline lookup yields CDR1 SEHNR and CDR2 FQNEAQ (reference sequence). V gave up 4 bases and J gave up 4 bases; unmatched junction bases: 5. This CDR3 region has 15 residues. CDR3 loop: CASSSSGRAGYEQYF. The CDR3 nucleotides read TGTGCCAGCAGCTCTAGCGGGAGGGCCGGGTACGAGCAGTACTTC.

The rearrangement joins TRBV4-3 to TRBJ1-5, with D unresolved. Germline lookup yields CDR1 LGHNA and CDR2 YSLEER. Trimming removed 0 bases at V and 9 bases at J, with 15 bases between. This CDR3 has 15 residues. The CDR3 sequence is CASSQEPLSGVPQHF. The CDR3 DNA reads TGCGCCAGCAGCCAAGAGCCCCTCAGTGGTGTGCCCCAGCATTTT.

This rearrangement joins TRBV9 to TRBJ1-2; no definite D call. Trimming took off 4 bases at V and 6 bases at J, with 16 bases between the two ends. CDR1 is SGDLS and CDR2 is YYNGEE in the germline V gene. The CDR3 runs to 14 residues. The CDR3 protein is CASSPEVGSDGYTF. The CDR3 nucleotides are TGTGCCAGCAGCCCCGAGGTAGGTTCGGATGGCTACACCTTC.

V and J are TRBV2 and TRBJ2-3; 7 bases match TRBD2. There are 15 residues in the CDR3. The germline V gene has CDR1 SNHLY and CDR2 FYNNEI. With V trimmed by 4 bases and J by 0 bases, 4 bases remained unmatched. CDR3 in DNA: TGTGCCAGCAGTGGGGGTAGCGGGAGCACAGATACGCAGTATTTT. As protein: CASSGGSGSTDTQYF.

This sequence joins TRBV7-7 and TRBJ2-3, with D possibly matching TRBD1 (5 bases). From germline, CDR1 is SSHAT and CDR2 FNYEAQ (reference sequence). V was clipped by 5 bases and J by 4 bases, with 13 bases between them. The CDR3 is made up of 14 amino acids. The CDR3 region is CASSTQGPSDTQYF. CDR3 DNA: TGTGCCAGCAGCACGCAGGGTCCCTCAGATACGCAGTATTTT.

The gene calls are TRBV18 and TRBJ2-5, with D unclear. Germline V gene lookup returns CDR1 KGHSH and CDR2 LQKENI. Trimming took 3 bases from V and 0 from J, leaving 14 bases between them. The CDR3 runs 16 residues. CDR3 coding DNA: TGTGCCAGCTCACCGGGGATCTCAGGAAACCAAGAGACCCAGTACTTC. It encodes CASSPGISGNQETQYF.